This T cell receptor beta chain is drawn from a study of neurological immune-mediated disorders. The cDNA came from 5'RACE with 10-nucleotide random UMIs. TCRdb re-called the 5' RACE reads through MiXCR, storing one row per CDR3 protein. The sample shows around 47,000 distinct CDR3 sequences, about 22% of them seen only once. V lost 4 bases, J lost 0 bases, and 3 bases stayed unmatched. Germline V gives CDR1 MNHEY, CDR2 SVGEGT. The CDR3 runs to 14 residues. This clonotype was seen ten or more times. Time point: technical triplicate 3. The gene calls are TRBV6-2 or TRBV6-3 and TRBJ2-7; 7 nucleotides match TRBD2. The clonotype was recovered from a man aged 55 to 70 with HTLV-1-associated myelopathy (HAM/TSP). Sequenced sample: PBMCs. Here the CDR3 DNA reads TGTGCCAGCAGTTTCGGCGGGGGCTCCTACGAGCAGTACTTC. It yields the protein CASSFGGGSYEQYF.